This T cell receptor (beta chain) was profiled in a study of blood T cell repertoires in COVID-19. Study summary: COVID-19 samples, acute and convalescent, were from the United States, Italy and Spain. Nucleic acid was either cDNA or gDNA, and it came from T cells, B-cell-depleted T cells, or PBMCs.

Trimming stripped 1 base from V and 5 bases from J, with 6 bases between. The CDR3 sequence is 13 residues long. The germline V gene has CDR1 WNHNN and CDR2 SYGVQD (reference sequence). Original processing methods: Amplification from reference gene primers served as the basis for estimated nucleated cell counts. Clones were read by immunoSEQ multiplex PCR, and TCRdb kept only the in-frame ones, dropping some. The DNA was the basis for D and trimming; V, J and clone size are from that table. The repertoire has 65,000 to 95,000 clones, 89% of them found once; the top ten carry roughly 9.6%. What was sequenced was peripheral blood. The origin of this receptor is an elderly man with acute or convalescent COVID-19. The chain combines TRBV10-1 with TRBJ2-4, with D unclear. CDR3 sequence (DNA): TGCGCCAGCAGTGAGTATCGGGAAAACATTCAGTACTTC. Residues: CASSEYRENIQYF.